The present T cell receptor (beta chain) was sequenced within a study of blood T cells in healthy people across ages. Germline V CDR1 and CDR2: SGHDT, YYEEEE. The CDR3 has 16 residues. The V gene lost 4 bases and the J gene lost 3 bases, with 19 bases spanning the gap. Then a second PCR, running roughly 6 to 12 cycles, was carried out with a sample-barcoded 5' primer and a J-beta primer mix. TCRdb re-analysed the 5' RACE reads in MiXCR, keeping a single row per CDR3 protein. The sample has hundreds of thousands of distinct CDR3 sequences; approximately 53% are singletons. The V call is TRBV5-6, the J call TRBJ1-1; D possibly corresponds to TRBD1 (6 bases). Sequences were obtained from blood. The receptor was isolated from a man aged 35 to 55 in good health. This chain's CDR3 is CASSIISDRFDTEAFF. CDR3 nucleotide sequence: TGTGCCAGCAGCATCATTTCGGACAGATTCGACACTGAAGCTTTCTTT. The whole variable domain, remainder taken from reference TRBV5-6 and TRBJ1-1, is DAGVTQSPTHLIKTRGQQVTLRCSPKSGHDTVSWYQQALGQGPQFIFQYYEEEERQRGNFPDRFSGHQFPNYSSELNVNALLLGDSALYLCASSIISDRFDTEAFFGQGTRLTVV.